This note documents a single T cell receptor (beta chain) sequence. It lacks a known antigen. One base away there is no much larger clone; base qualities are not given. TCRdb shows the sequencer as Illumina HiSeq 2500. TCR beta libraries were prepared by quantitative 5'-RACE with molecular barcodes. In the authors' own workflow: To identify disease-linked TCR variants, a new computational method was used, one built on a probabilistic model of VDJ rearrangement. The raw public data were reprocessed by TCRdb itself: fastp quality trimming at Q25, MiXCR clonotype calling, in-frame beta chains only. Rows matching on CDR3 protein sequence are summarized as one entry with the most common DNA and genes. The V and J calls were not made by the authors but by TCRdb's processing. This sample holds some 240,000 distinct CDR3 sequences; 20% to 30% were observed only once. The top ten clonotypes cover over 0.55% of the sample.

The CDR3 contains 15 residues, cysteine and phenylalanine counted. The sequence is cut down to CDR3 DNA, 45 bases in frame from base 1. The V end gives up 8 bases and the J end 6 bases, leaving 9 bases in the junction not matched to a gene. CDR1 and CDR2 were assigned from the germline V gene as KGHSH and LQKENI. This sample is part of a study of CD8 T cells in ankylosing spondylitis (TCRdb year 2017). Turning to the overall study: The study set out to find disease-linked TCR variants by profiling T cell receptor beta repertoires in ankylosing spondylitis patients and healthy donors. Peripheral blood was sampled, and synovial fluid was also collected from ankylosing spondylitis patients. The full study cohort comprised roughly 24 ankylosing spondylitis patients and roughly 110 healthy donors.

Findings and caveats that apply to the study as a whole: Blood from ankylosing spondylitis patients appeared to be characterized by a TCR beta motif made up of under ten highly homologous amino acid variants. The disease-linked clones showed a CD8+ phenotype and occurred at relatively low frequencies in peripheral blood. Significant enrichment of the disease-linked clones was reported in matched synovial fluid samples from ankylosing spondylitis patients. Some TCR beta motif variants had previously been reported in synovial fluid and blood of reactive arthritis patients, which suggested common disease-initiation mechanisms.

The sample comprised blood, either unsorted or a sorted T cell fraction (not recorded which). The rearrangement joined TRBV18 to TRBJ1-6; TRBD1 fits 8 bases in the junction. The sequence was collected from a male donor with ankylosing spondylitis or in good health (not recorded which). CDR3 region: CASTRQGSVNSPLHF. The DNA is TGTGCCAGCACCCGACAGGGGTCGGTTAATTCACCCCTCCACTTT.